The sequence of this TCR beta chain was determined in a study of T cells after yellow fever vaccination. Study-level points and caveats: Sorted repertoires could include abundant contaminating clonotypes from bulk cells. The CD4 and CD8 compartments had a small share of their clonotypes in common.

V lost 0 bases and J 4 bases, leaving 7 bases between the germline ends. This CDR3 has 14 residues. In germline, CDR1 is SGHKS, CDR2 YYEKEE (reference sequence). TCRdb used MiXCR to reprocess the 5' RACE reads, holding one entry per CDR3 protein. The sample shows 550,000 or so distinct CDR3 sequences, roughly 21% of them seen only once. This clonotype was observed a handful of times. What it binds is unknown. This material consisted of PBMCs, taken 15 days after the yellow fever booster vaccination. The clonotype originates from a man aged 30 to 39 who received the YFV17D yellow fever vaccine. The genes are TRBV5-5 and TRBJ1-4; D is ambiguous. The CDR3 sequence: CASSLDGNNEKLFF. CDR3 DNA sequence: TGTGCCAGCAGCTTGGACGGTAATAATGAAAAACTGTTTTTT.